Presented here are 29 T cell receptor beta chains from one specimen sequenced in a study of shared clonotypes between healthy human individuals. Data came from immunoSEQ multiplex PCR; TCRdb stores just in-frame clones and leaves some out. This table holds roughly 120,000 clones, around two thirds found once. Sequencing was done on a sample of memory CD8+ T cells sorted from blood. Sample subset: CD45RO+ cells pooled with CCR7-negative TemRA cells. These receptors were collected from a woman aged 30 to 39 in good health.

V and J are TRBV11-3 and TRBJ1-6; tentatively, D is TRBD1 (6 bases). V dropped 5 bases and J dropped 10 bases, with 18 bases sitting between them. The CDR3 runs to 15 residues. The germline gives CDR1 SGHNT, CDR2 YENEEA. CDR3 loop: CASSTNRVLRSPLHF. CDR3 coding DNA: TGTGCCAGCAGCACTAACAGGGTCCTGCGATCACCCCTCCACTTT. Using reference TRBV11-3 and TRBJ1-6 for the parts outside the CDR3, the full variable domain is EAGVVQSPRYKIIEKKQPVAFWCNPISGHNTLYWYLQNLGQGPELLIRYENEEAVDDSQLPKDRFSAERLKGVDSTLKIQPAELGDSAVYLCASSTNRVLRSPLHFGNGTRLTVT.

The rearrangement uses TRBV4-3 and TRBJ2-7; 11 bases line up with TRBD2. Unmatched junction bases numbered 8, after V lost 4 bases and J lost 6 bases. The CDR3 is 15 residues long. CDR1 and CDR2 from the germline V gene are LGHNA and YSLEER. This chain's CDR3 is CASSRAPTSGGEQYF. The DNA of the CDR3 is TGCGCCAGCAGCCGCGCTCCCACTAGCGGGGGCGAGCAGTACTTC.

This clone was recorded at least ten times. Other DNA variants within this sample encode the same CDR3. V gene TRBV6-1 combines with J gene TRBJ1-5; no clear D. The CDR3 runs to 14 residues. Germline values: CDR1 MNHNS, CDR2 SASEGT. Trimming removed 4 bases at V and 2 bases at J, with 9 bases between. CDR3 DNA: TGTGCCAGCAGTGGAGGACGAGGCAATCAGCCCCAGCATTTT. Translating it yields CASSGGRGNQPQHF.

This clone was observed once. The rearrangement links TRBV14 to TRBJ2-1, with a possible D match to TRBD1 (6 bases). From germline, CDR1 is SGHDN and CDR2 FVKESK. V lost 0 bases to trimming and J lost 6 bases, with 12 bases between them. This CDR3 contains 15 residues. The CDR3 region has the DNA TGTGCCAGCAGCCAAGACACAGGGTATTTCAATGAGCAGTTCTTC. Its translation: CASSQDTGYFNEQFF.

The table lists this clone with many counts. The chain links TRBV7-6 to TRBJ2-1; 7 bases match TRBD2. The CDR3 contains 16 residues. Trimming at V came to 1 base and at J to 3 bases, leaving 6 bases not matched to a gene. The V gene's germline CDR1 is SGHVS and CDR2 FNYEAQ. The CDR3 spells CASSLDLRENYNEQFF. The CDR3 nucleotides read TGTGCCAGCAGCTTAGACTTGCGGGAGAACTACAATGAGCAGTTCTTC.

The rearrangement uses TRBV5-4 and TRBJ2-1; TRBD1 matches at 9 bases. Losses at the gene ends were 3 bases for V and 7 bases for J; bases not matched to a gene: 14. From germline, CDR1 is SGHNT and CDR2 YYREEE (reference sequence). The CDR3 consists of 17 residues. As DNA, the CDR3 is TGTGCCAGCAGCTCAAAAACCGGGACAGGGACACCAAATGAGCAGTTCTTC. Amino acids: CASSSKTGTGTPNEQFF.

The table lists this clone with many counts. This chain joins TRBV10-3 and TRBJ1-2, with TRBD1 identical over 9 bases. J gave up 4 bases and V 7 bases, and 10 bases lay outside the gene matches. Germline V gene data show CDR1 as ENHRY and CDR2 as SYGVKD. This CDR3 has 15 amino acids. This chain's CDR3 is CAIMGDRDLLYGYTF. CDR3 in DNA: TGTGCCATCATGGGGGACAGGGACCTTCTCTATGGCTACACCTTC.

The chain joins TRBV5-1 to TRBJ2-4, with TRBD2 identical over 9 bases. Germline V gives CDR1 SGHRS, CDR2 YFSETQ. The CDR3 is 16 amino acids. Trimming took 4 bases from V and 5 from J; bases not matched to a gene: 10. CDR3 sequence reads: CASSLWEREVQNIQYF. Written as DNA, the CDR3 is TGCGCCAGCAGCCTTTGGGAGCGGGAGGTGCAAAACATTCAGTACTTC.

V and J are TRBV6-4 and TRBJ2-1; TRBD2 matches 7 bases. Germline CDR1 and CDR2: MRHNA and SNTAGT. The CDR3 is 15 amino acids. The junction had 7 bases not matched to a gene; V was cut back by 0 bases and J by 8 bases. CDR3 DNA sequence: TGTGCCAGCAGTGACTCCGAGGGAGGGATCGATGAGCAGTTCTTC. The encoded protein is CASSDSEGGIDEQFF.

This clone was observed a handful of times. This rearrangement joins TRBV6-1 to TRBJ1-4; 7 bases agree with TRBD1. V was pared by 9 bases and J by 8 bases, with 12 bases of the junction left unmatched. This CDR3 is 14 amino acids long. Germline V gene data show CDR1 as MNHNS and CDR2 as SASEGT. The CDR3 loop reads CARHLTGTEEKLFF. The CDR3 DNA sequence: TGTGCCAGACACCTGACAGGGACGGAGGAAAAACTGTTTTTT.

J is TRBJ2-5 and V is TRBV7-3, with D perhaps being TRBD1 or TRBD2 (5 bases each). This CDR3 spans 14 amino acids. CDR1 is SGHTA, CDR2 FQGTGA, per germline. The ends were cut back, 4 bases at V and 0 bases at J, with 9 bases in the middle. Here the CDR3 DNA reads TGTGCCAGCAGCTGGGGACCGTACCAAGAGACCCAGTACTTC. Translating it yields CASSWGPYQETQYF.

This clone appeared a few times. The genes are TRBV25-1 and TRBJ2-7; D remains unclear. The V gene lost 1 base and the J gene lost 3 bases, with 7 bases spanning the gap. The CDR3 contains 13 residues. Germline V gene sequence: CDR1 MGHDK, CDR2 SYGVNS. In DNA form, the CDR3 reads TGTGCCAGCAGTGAATCGCTTAGCTACGAGCAGTACTTC. Protein sequence: CASSESLSYEQYF.

This clone was found many times. The gene calls are TRBV9 and TRBJ2-6, with D perhaps matching TRBD1 or TRBD2 (6 bases each). This CDR3 spans 17 amino acids. V gave up 0 bases and J gave up 2 bases, with 12 bases separating them. Germline V gene data show CDR1 as SGDLS and CDR2 as YYNGEE. This CDR3 is CASSVGGGGAGANVLTF. CDR3 coding DNA: TGTGCCAGCAGCGTAGGTGGAGGGGGAGCTGGGGCCAACGTCCTGACTTTC.

This clone came up many times. V gene TRBV15 combines with J gene TRBJ2-2; TRBD1 aligns across 7 bases. Looked up from germline, CDR1 is LNHNV and CDR2 is YYDKDF (reference sequence). The V gene end was trimmed by 7 bases and the J gene end by 0 bases; junction bases not matched to a gene: 5. This CDR3 is built from 15 residues. CDR3 sequence: CATTRDSTNTGELFF. CDR3 sequence (DNA): TGTGCCACCACACGGGACAGCACGAACACCGGGGAGCTGTTTTTT. The full variable domain, completed using reference TRBV15 and TRBJ2-2, is DAMVIQNPRYQVTQFGKPVTLSCSQTLNHNVMYWYQQKSSQAPKLLFHYYDKDFNNEADTPDNFQSRRPNTSFCFLDIRSPGLGDTAMYLCATTRDSTNTGELFFGEGSRLTVL.

The rearrangement joins TRBV14 to TRBJ1-2, with a possible D match to TRBD1 (6 bases). The germline CDR1 and CDR2 sequences are SGHDN and FVKESK. This CDR3 region has 13 residues. Trimming stripped 2 bases from V and 5 bases from J, with 9 bases between. For the CDR3, the DNA is TGTGCCAGCAGCCAAATAGGACAGTATGGCTACACCTTC. Encoded protein: CASSQIGQYGYTF.

This chain links TRBV28 with TRBJ2-1; tentative D call: TRBD1 (6 bases). In germline, CDR1 is MDHEN, CDR2 SYDVKM. The V and J ends lost 2 bases and 0 bases respectively, with 14 bases between them. The CDR3 is 17 residues long. The CDR3 loop is CASSLNQGLYSYNEQFF. In nucleotides, the CDR3 is TGTGCCAGCAGTTTAAATCAGGGGCTATACTCCTACAATGAGCAGTTCTTC.

The rearrangement links TRBV2 to TRBJ2-1, with 7 bases lining up with TRBD1. The CDR3 loop spans 15 amino acids. V lost 4 bases and J lost 4; bases outside the gene matches: 7. Germline CDR1 SNHLY, CDR2 FYNNEI. CDR3 in amino acids: CASSVDGQDYNEQFF. CDR3 nucleotide sequence: TGTGCCAGCAGTGTTGACGGACAGGATTACAATGAGCAGTTCTTC.

The rearrangement links TRBV7-2 to TRBJ2-7; 8 bases agree with TRBD2. The ends lost 5 bases at V and 3 bases at J; junction bases unmatched: 12. The CDR3 consists of 16 residues. In germline, CDR1 is SGHTA, CDR2 FQGNSA. The CDR3 bases are TGTGCCAGCAGCAGCCTTCCAAGCGGGGGTTTCTACGAGCAGTACTTC. This translates into CASSSLPSGGFYEQYF. The full variable domain, rest sourced from reference TRBV7-2 and TRBJ2-7, is GAGVSQSPSNKVTEKGKDVELRCDPISGHTALYWYRQSLGQGLEFLIYFQGNSAPDKSGLPSDRFSAERTGGSVSTLTIQRTQQEDSAVYLCASSSLPSGGFYEQYFGPGTRLTVT.

V gene TRBV28 combines with J gene TRBJ2-1, with D possibly matching TRBD2 (6 bases). CDR1 and CDR2 (germline): MDHEN, SYDVKM. With 10 bases removed from V and 7 bases from J, the gap between germline ends came to 26 bases. This CDR3 spans 16 amino acids. CDR3 amino acids: CATTPFSGPQGNEQFF. The CDR3 DNA sequence: TGTGCCACCACTCCTTTTAGCGGTCCCCAGGGAAATGAGCAGTTCTTC.

The V gene is TRBV6-6, the J gene TRBJ2-5; TRBD2 is a possible D gene (5 bases). The assigned J gene may be wrong: the sequence end matches TRBJ2-7 better. This CDR3 is built from 13 residues. Germline lookup yields CDR1 MNHNY and CDR2 SVGAGI (reference sequence). The CDR3 region has the DNA TGTGCCAGCAGCCACGGGGTAGCCTACGAGCAGTACTTC. The encoded protein is CASSHGVAYEQYF.

This rearrangement joins TRBV19 to TRBJ2-1; no clear D gene. This CDR3 has 12 residues. From germline, CDR1 is LNHDA and CDR2 SQIVND (reference sequence). Trimming took off 5 bases at V and 15 bases at J, with 17 bases between the two ends. CDR3 nucleotide sequence: TGTGCCAGTAGTGATTCAGGCCCGAAGATGTTCTTC. Translating it yields CASSDSGPKMFF.

A note on this clone: Germline is not matched at one junction end, which may reflect a read error. Other DNA variants within this sample encode the same CDR3. This sequence joins TRBV28 and TRBJ2-7; D gene unclear. Germline CDR1 reads MDHEN; CDR2 reads SYDVKM. The CDR3 spans 12 residues. CDR3 coding DNA: TGTGCCAGCAGTTTAATGTGGTACGAGCAGTACTTT. Translation gives CASSLMWYEQYF.

The J gene is TRBJ1-3, the V gene TRBV6-1; 7 bases agree with TRBD1. The CDR3 spans 15 residues. Germline V gene data show CDR1 as MNHNS and CDR2 as SASEGT. V shed 7 bases and J 5 bases; nucleotides not matched to a gene: 11. For the CDR3, the DNA is TGTGCCAGCACCAGGAATTGGGACAGAAGAAACACCATATATTTT. Residues: CASTRNWDRRNTIYF.

The rearrangement joins TRBV7-6 to TRBJ2-3; a possible D gene is TRBD2 (6 bases). CDR1 and CDR2 from the germline V gene are SGHVS and FNYEAQ. The germline V and J ends were trimmed by 2 bases and 2 bases, with 8 bases remaining between them. The CDR3 extends over 14 amino acids. CDR3 loop: CASSLREVTDTQYF. Written as DNA, the CDR3 is TGTGCCAGCAGCTTAAGGGAGGTCACAGATACGCAGTATTTT.

The V call is TRBV29-1, the J call TRBJ1-2; the D gene is possibly TRBD1 (6 bases). This CDR3 comprises 15 residues. Germline values: CDR1 SQVTM, CDR2 ANQGSEA. V lost 0 bases, J lost 0 bases, and 11 bases lay in between. The CDR3 DNA is TGCAGCGTTGAAGATGACAGGCCTCCTAACTATGGCTACACCTTC. Amino acids: CSVEDDRPPNYGYTF.

This sequence joins TRBV27 and TRBJ1-1, with 10 bases that match TRBD1. This CDR3 has 13 amino acids. The V segment lost 3 bases and the J segment 11 bases; nucleotides outside the gene matches: 6. Germline CDR1 MNHEY, CDR2 SMNVEV (reference sequence). The CDR3 here is CASSFSGQGMAFF. As DNA, the CDR3 is TGTGCCAGCAGTTTTTCGGGACAGGGGATGGCTTTCTTT.

The sample holds a few counts of this clone. The CDR3 reads CASSPRPGRYEQYF. CDR3 coding DNA: TGTGCCAGCAGCCCCCGACCGGGGCGATACGAGCAGTACTTC. The chain has TRBV7-6 and TRBJ2-7; D assignment may be TRBD1 or TRBD2 (5 bases each). With 5 bases removed from V and 4 bases from J, the gap between germline ends came to 15 bases. The CDR3 spans 14 residues. Germline V CDR1 and CDR2: SGHVS, FNYEAQ.

The chain recombines TRBV7-2 with TRBJ1-5; D perhaps matches TRBD1 (6 bases). V dropped 2 bases and J dropped 9 bases, with 14 bases sitting between them. CDR1 and CDR2 (germline): SGHTA, FQGNSA. The CDR3 length is 14 residues. The CDR3 region is CASSLHGGGRPQHF. CDR3 sequence (DNA): TGTGCCAGCAGCTTACACGGAGGGGGTCGGCCCCAGCATTTT.

Concerning this clone itself: A read error likely explains this, since a far larger clone differs by one base. V and J are TRBV2 and TRBJ2-7; maybe TRBD2 (7 bases). CDR1 is SNHLY, CDR2 FYNNEI, per germline. V gave up 3 bases and J gave up 4 bases, with 16 bases separating them. CDR3 size: 15 residues. The CDR3 spells CASSDRGGGAYEQYF. CDR3 coding DNA: TGTGCCAGCAGTGATAGGGGGGGCGGAGCATACGAGCAGTACTTC.